Below are 3 T cell receptor beta chains sequenced from a single sample in a study of beta chain features in type 1 diabetes. cDNA synthesis used the whole RNA isolate, giving expressed TCRB sequences. TCRdb keeps only in-frame clones here, not all; method: immunoSEQ multiplex PCR. The table records 970,000 or so clones, 17% of them present only once. The material sequenced was naive CD4+ T cells from blood. These receptors all stem from a woman under 30 in good health.

This clone was recorded a few times. The chain joins TRBV10-3 to TRBJ2-1, with D tentatively TRBD1 (6 bases). V was cut by 10 bases and J by 5 bases, with 12 bases left in between. Germline V gene data show CDR1 as ENHRY and CDR2 as SYGVKD. The CDR3 is 12 residues long. Here the CDR3 reads CATQGPDNEQFF. The CDR3 nucleotides read TGTGCCACCCAGGGGCCCGACAATGAGCAGTTCTTC.

The table lists this clone with a few counts. Within the sample, other DNA sequences also encode this same CDR3. This sequence joins TRBV7-3 and TRBJ2-5; tentatively, D is TRBD2 (6 bases). CDR3 length: 13 residues. The germline V gene encodes CDR1 SGHTA and CDR2 FQGTGA. V was shortened by 3 bases and J by 7 bases, with 12 bases between the two germline ends. CDR3 sequence: CASSLGSSGTQYF. As DNA, the CDR3 is TGTGCCAGCAGCTTGGGAAGTAGCGGGACCCAGTACTTC. The full variable domain, completed using reference TRBV7-3 and TRBJ2-5, is GAGVSQTPSNKVTEKGKYVELRCDPISGHTALYWYRQSLGQGPEFLIYFQGTGAADDSGLPNDRFFAVRPEGSVSTLKIQRTERGDSAVYLCASSLGSSGTQYFGPGTRLLVL.

The chain employs TRBV19 and TRBJ2-4; D possibly corresponds to TRBD1 (6 bases). The germline V gene encodes CDR1 LNHDA and CDR2 SQIVND (reference sequence). The CDR3 is 14 residues long. Between the trimmed V and J ends, which lost 7 bases and 0 bases, there was a span of 10 bases. The CDR3 region is CASKDSLAKNIQYF. In nucleotides, the CDR3 is TGTGCCAGTAAGGACAGTCTAGCCAAAAACATTCAGTACTTC.